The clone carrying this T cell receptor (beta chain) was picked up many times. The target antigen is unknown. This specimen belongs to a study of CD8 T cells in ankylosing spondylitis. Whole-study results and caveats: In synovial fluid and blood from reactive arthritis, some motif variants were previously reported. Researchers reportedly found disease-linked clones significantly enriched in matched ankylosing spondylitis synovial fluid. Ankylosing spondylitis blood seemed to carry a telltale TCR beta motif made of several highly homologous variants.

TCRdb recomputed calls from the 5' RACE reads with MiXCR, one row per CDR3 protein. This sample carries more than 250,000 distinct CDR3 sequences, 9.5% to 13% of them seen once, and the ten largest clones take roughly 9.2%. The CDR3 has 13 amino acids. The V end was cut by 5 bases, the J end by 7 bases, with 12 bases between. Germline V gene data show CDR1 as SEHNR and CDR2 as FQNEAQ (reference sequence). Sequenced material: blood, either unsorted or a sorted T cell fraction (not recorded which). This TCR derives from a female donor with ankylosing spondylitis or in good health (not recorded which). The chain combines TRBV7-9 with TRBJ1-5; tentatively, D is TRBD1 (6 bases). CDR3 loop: CASSPPGQQPQHF. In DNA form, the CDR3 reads TGTGCCAGCAGCCCCCCGGGACAACAGCCCCAGCATTTT. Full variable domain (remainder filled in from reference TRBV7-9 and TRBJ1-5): DTGVSQNPRHKITKRGQNVTFRCDPISEHNRLYWYRQTLGQGPEFLTYFQNEAQLEKSRLLSDRFSAERPKGSFSTLEIQRTEQGDSAMYLCASSPPGQQPQHFGDGTRLSIL.